The 30 T cell receptor beta chains below come from one sample, sequenced in a study of T cell repertoires in cytomegalovirus infection (dated by TCRdb to about 2019). Sequenced using an Illumina HiSeq 1500. The raw public reads went through TCRdb reprocessing: fastp at Q25, MiXCR clone calling, in-frame beta chains kept. Identical CDR3 protein sequences are pooled into one entry, listed with their most common genes and DNA. The sample table holds roughly 250,000 distinct CDR3 sequences, of which roughly an eighth were seen once. The leading ten clones occupy 1.5% to 2% of the sample. The sequencing input was PBMCs. These receptors were taken from a human donor in good health (CMV status not recorded). Some clones in this sample may be carry-over from other donors' samples.

This clonotype was recorded at least ten times. The chain joins TRBV20-1 to TRBJ2-1; 10 nucleotides agree with TRBD2. There are 14 residues in the CDR3. The germline V gene encodes CDR1 DFQATT and CDR2 SNEGSKA (reference sequence). Losses at the gene ends were 5 bases for V and 7 bases for J; bases not matched to a gene: 8. CDR3 nucleotides: TGCAGTGCTCTAGCGGGGGCCTCAATAAATGAGCAGTTCTTC. Protein: CSALAGASINEQFF.

This clonotype was observed at least ten times. The chain has TRBV7-2 and TRBJ2-7; TRBD2 matches at 8 bases. Germline CDR1 is SGHTA and CDR2 is FQGNSA. V shed 4 bases and J 6 bases; nucleotides not matched to a gene: 8. The CDR3 sequence is 14 residues long. CDR3 residues: CASSSLSGVSEQYF. The CDR3, as DNA: TGTGCCAGCAGCTCGCTTAGCGGGGTCTCCGAGCAGTACTTC.

This clonotype was picked up a small number of times. The chain employs TRBV29-1 and TRBJ1-6; 8 bases fit TRBD1. V lost 6 bases and J lost 6; bases outside the gene matches: 7. Germline V lookup: CDR1 SQVTM, CDR2 ANQGSEA. The CDR3 has 14 amino acids. CDR3 sequence: CSVRDRSTNSPLHF. CDR3 DNA: TGCAGCGTGAGGGACAGGTCTACTAATTCACCCCTCCACTTT. The variable domain in full, completed from reference TRBV29-1 and TRBJ1-6, reads SAVISQKPSRDICQRGTSLTIQCQVDSQVTMMFWYRQQPGQSLTLIATANQGSEATYESGFVIDKFPISRPNLTFSTLTVSNMSPEDSSIYLCSVRDRSTNSPLHFGNGTRLTVT.

This clonotype was seen more than once but under ten times. This rearrangement joins TRBV5-4 to TRBJ1-3; the match to TRBD1 covers 12 bases. Germline CDR1 is SGHNT and CDR2 is YYREEE (reference sequence). The CDR3 runs to 19 residues. J was trimmed by 3 bases and V by 2 bases; bases with no gene match: 12. CDR3 protein: CASSFPSPGTGGVGNTIYF. CDR3 sequence (DNA): TGTGCCAGCAGCTTCCCGTCCCCCGGGACAGGGGGCGTTGGAAACACCATATATTTT.

This clonotype was seen repeatedly, ten times or more. The V gene is TRBV12-3 or TRBV12-4, the J gene TRBJ1-5; TRBD1 agrees at 9 bases. The CDR3 totals 14 residues. The ends lost 6 bases at V and 4 bases at J; junction bases unmatched: 4. This CDR3 is CASRRGQGNQPQHF. The CDR3 coding sequence is TGTGCCAGCAGACGTGGACAGGGGAATCAGCCCCAGCATTTT.

This clonotype was seen many times. V is TRBV7-2 and J is TRBJ2-7, with a tentative D call TRBD2 (5 bases). CDR1 SGHTA and CDR2 FQGNSA come from the germline V gene. This CDR3 has 11 amino acids. V shed 5 bases and J shed 6 bases, with 8 bases lying between them. The DNA of the CDR3 is TGTGCCAGCAGCCCCGGGGTCGAGCAGTACTTC. It encodes CASSPGVEQYF.

This clonotype was found many times. V gene TRBV12-3 or TRBV12-4 combines with J gene TRBJ2-3; D not resolved. The V end lost 2 bases, the J end lost 2 bases, and 5 bases lay between the germline ends. This CDR3 region has 13 residues. Here the CDR3 reads CASSLPATDTQYF. CDR3 coding DNA: TGTGCCAGCAGTTTACCGGCCACAGATACGCAGTATTTT.

The rearrangement joins TRBV29-1 to TRBJ2-3; TRBD1 agrees at 9 bases. V lost 6 bases, J lost 6 bases, and 10 bases stayed unmatched. The CDR3 loop spans 14 amino acids. Germline lookup yields CDR1 SQVTM and CDR2 ANQGSEA. In DNA form, the CDR3 reads TGCAGCGTCCGAAGGGGACAGGGCATGGATACGCAGTATTTT. This encodes CSVRRGQGMDTQYF.

This clonotype has a count of ten or more. The chain has TRBV7-3 and TRBJ2-1; D gene ambiguous. Germline lookup yields CDR1 SGHTA and CDR2 FQGTGA. Deletions cut 3 bases from V and 8 bases from J, with 5 bases between. The length of the CDR3 is 11 residues. The CDR3 coding sequence is TGTGCCAGCAGCTTTGGCGATGAGCAGTTCTTC. Amino acid sequence: CASSFGDEQFF.

At least ten counts were recorded for this clonotype. The rearrangement links TRBV7-8 to TRBJ2-1; TRBD2 might be the D (5 bases). This CDR3 contains 14 residues. The V end was cut by 2 bases, the J end by 6 bases, with 11 bases between. Germline CDR1 SGHVS, CDR2 FQNEAQ. The DNA for the CDR3 is TGTGCCAGCAGCTTACGAATGAGCGGCAATGAGCAGTTCTTC. Amino acids: CASSLRMSGNEQFF. The full variable domain, its missing parts supplied by reference TRBV7-8 and TRBJ2-1, is GAGVSQSPRYKVAKRGQDVALRCDPISGHVSLFWYQQALGQGPEFLTYFQNEAQLDKSGLPSDRFFAERPEGSVSTLKIQRTQQEDSAVYLCASSLRMSGNEQFFGPGTRLTVL.

This clonotype showed up just a few times. The gene calls are TRBV7-3 and TRBJ2-4; 9 nucleotides agree with TRBD2. This CDR3 comprises 14 residues. V was pared by 5 bases and J by 7 bases, with 6 bases of the junction left unmatched. The germline V gene has CDR1 SGHTA and CDR2 FQGTGA. In nucleotides, the CDR3 is TGTGCCAGCAGCATCAATAGCGGGAGTAACATTCAGTACTTC. Protein sequence: CASSINSGSNIQYF.

This clonotype was counted many times. V usage is TRBV7-8 and J usage is TRBJ2-3, with a possible D match to TRBD2 (5 bases). V lost 1 base and J 5 bases, leaving 13 bases between the germline ends. The germline gives CDR1 SGHVS, CDR2 FQNEAQ. CDR3 size: 15 residues. The CDR3 protein is CASSLVGGPVDTQYF. CDR3 coding DNA: TGTGCCAGCAGCTTAGTCGGCGGGCCTGTAGATACGCAGTATTTT.

This clonotype showed up just a few times. This chain joins TRBV7-3 and TRBJ2-1, with D possibly matching TRBD1 (6 bases). There are 13 residues in the CDR3. V shed 5 bases and J shed 9 bases, with 14 bases lying between them. CDR1 and CDR2 (germline): SGHTA, FQGTGA. The CDR3 sequence is CASSPPLGGEQFF. The CDR3 DNA sequence: TGTGCCAGCAGCCCCCCCTTAGGGGGTGAGCAGTTCTTC.

The chain is built from TRBV10-1 and TRBJ2-7; TRBD2 is a possible D gene (5 bases). There are 11 residues in the CDR3. Trimming took 6 bases from V and 6 from J, leaving 9 bases between them. Germline CDR1 is WNHNN and CDR2 is SYGVQD (reference sequence). In DNA form, the CDR3 reads TGCGCCAGCAGGGAGGTTGGCGAGCAGTACTTC. As protein: CASREVGEQYF.

This clonotype was seen only a few times. The chain is built from TRBV20-1 and TRBJ2-7, with 13 bases matching TRBD2. Trimming at V came to 6 bases and at J to 13 bases, leaving 12 bases not matched to a gene. CDR1 is DFQATT, CDR2 SNEGSKA, per germline (reference sequence). The CDR3 covers 13 residues. CDR3 residues: CSARIEGTSGIYF. The CDR3 DNA reads as TGCAGTGCAAGAATCGAAGGGACTAGCGGGATTTACTTC.

In this sample, this clonotype turned up many times. The gene calls are TRBV7-8 and TRBJ1-1; D possibly corresponds to TRBD1 (5 bases). Germline CDR1 SGHVS, CDR2 FQNEAQ. Trimming took 0 bases from V and 11 from J, leaving 16 bases between them. The CDR3 contains 14 residues. In DNA, the CDR3 is TGTGCCAGCAGCTTAGCACGTCTCAGGGACGGGGCTTTCTTT. Amino acid sequence: CASSLARLRDGAFF.

This clonotype was observed many times. V is TRBV12-3 or TRBV12-4 and J is TRBJ1-2; tentative D call: TRBD1 (6 bases). Trimming removed 5 bases at V and 5 bases at J, with 9 bases between. CDR3 size: 12 residues. For the CDR3, the DNA is TGTGCCAGCAGTCGGACAGTATATGGCTACACCTTC. As protein: CASSRTVYGYTF.

This clonotype was picked up many times. CDR3 sequence reads: CASTGQGRSYNEQFF. Written as DNA, the CDR3 is TGTGCCAGCACCGGACAGGGGCGCTCCTACAATGAGCAGTTCTTC. V usage is TRBV6-2 or TRBV6-3 and J usage is TRBJ2-1, with TRBD1 matching over 9 bases. The CDR3 totals 15 residues. The V and J ends lost 7 bases and 0 bases, in that order; junction bases with no gene match: 4. The germline V gene encodes CDR1 MNHEY and CDR2 SVGEGT.

This clonotype turned up a few times. The chain employs TRBV11-3 and TRBJ2-7; D could derive from TRBD1 or TRBD2 (5 bases each). V lost 4 bases and J 2 bases, leaving 12 bases between the germline ends. The germline V gene encodes CDR1 SGHNT and CDR2 YENEEA. CDR3 length: 14 amino acids. CDR3 DNA: TGTGCCAGCAGCTCCGGGACCAAGACCTACGAGCAGTACTTC. Amino acids: CASSSGTKTYEQYF.

V and J are TRBV11-3 and TRBJ1-5; D perhaps matches TRBD1 (5 bases). Trimming took off 5 bases at V and 4 bases at J, with 12 bases between the two ends. Germline CDR1 SGHNT, CDR2 YENEEA. The CDR3 runs to 14 residues. CDR3 nucleotide sequence: TGTGCCAGCAGCCTCGGACACGATAATCAGCCCCAGCATTTT. Residues: CASSLGHDNQPQHF.

The table lists this clonotype with many counts. The rearrangement joins TRBV12-3 or TRBV12-4 to TRBJ1-1; TRBD1 matches 8 bases. This CDR3 is 16 amino acids long. J lost 1 base, V lost 5 bases, and 9 bases had no gene match. The CDR3 coding sequence is TGTGCCAGCAGTACTGGGACAGGCCCTCCGAACACTGAAGCTTTCTTT. It encodes CASSTGTGPPNTEAFF.

This clonotype was found many times. The chain joins TRBV12-3 or TRBV12-4 to TRBJ2-1, with 14 bases fitting TRBD2. The CDR3 totals 15 residues. V shed 5 bases, J shed 9 bases, and the junction held 6 bases outside the gene matches. The CDR3 region has the DNA TGTGCCAGCAGTCCTAGGGGACTAGCGGGAGTTGAGCAGTTCTTC. This encodes CASSPRGLAGVEQFF.

This clonotype was counted ten times or more. The V call is TRBV7-8, the J call TRBJ2-3; the D gene is possibly TRBD1 (5 bases). Trimming took 5 bases from V and 4 from J, leaving 16 bases between them. CDR3 size: 15 residues. The V gene's germline CDR1 is SGHVS and CDR2 FQNEAQ. This chain's CDR3 is CASSPGTVRADTQYF. The CDR3 DNA is TGTGCCAGCAGCCCGGGTACCGTCAGGGCAGATACGCAGTATTTT.

This sequence joins TRBV29-1 and TRBJ2-5; D is unresolved. V lost 3 bases and J lost 4, with 12 bases in between. Germline V gene data show CDR1 as SQVTM and CDR2 as ANQGSEA. This CDR3 has 13 amino acids. CDR3: CSVEIFHGETQYF. CDR3 in DNA: TGCAGCGTTGAGATTTTCCACGGAGAGACCCAGTACTTC.

In this sample, this clonotype turned up many times. J is TRBJ2-1 and V is TRBV19; possibly TRBD1 for D (6 bases). CDR1 LNHDA and CDR2 SQIVND come from the germline V gene (reference sequence). Trimming cost V 5 bases and J 0 bases, with 11 bases left between them. This CDR3 region has 15 residues. CDR3 region: CASSLRGHSYNEQFF. The CDR3 DNA sequence: TGTGCCAGTAGTCTCAGGGGCCACTCCTACAATGAGCAGTTCTTC.

The gene calls are TRBV20-1 and TRBJ2-3; D not resolved. Trimming stripped 2 bases from V and 4 bases from J, with 10 bases between. The CDR3 totals 13 residues. Germline CDR1 and CDR2: DFQATT and SNEGSKA (reference sequence). The CDR3 nucleotides read TGCAGTGCTAGATCGGCCGTTTCAGATACGCAGTATTTT. Amino acids: CSARSAVSDTQYF.

In this sample, this clonotype turned up many times. This chain uses TRBV28 with TRBJ2-2; D is perhaps TRBD1 (6 bases). Trimming left V 5 bases short and J 1 base short, with 11 bases between. The germline V gene has CDR1 MDHEN and CDR2 SYDVKM. CDR3 length equals 15 residues. The CDR3 protein is CASSESGQNTGELFF. In DNA, the CDR3 is TGTGCCAGCAGTGAGTCGGGACAGAACACCGGGGAGCTGTTTTTT.

This clonotype was seen ten or more times. The chain carries TRBV20-1 and TRBJ2-7; the match to TRBD1 covers 7 bases. CDR3 length: 13 amino acids. V was clipped by 3 bases and J by 1 base; unmatched bases: 3. Germline V gives CDR1 DFQATT, CDR2 SNEGSKA (reference sequence). Here the CDR3 DNA reads TGCAGTGCTAGCCGGGACAGTTCCTACGAGCAGTACTTC. As protein: CSASRDSSYEQYF.

The chain carries TRBV18 and TRBJ2-7, with TRBD1 matching over 8 bases. The CDR3 runs to 17 residues. V lost 2 bases, J lost 0 bases, and 9 bases stayed unmatched. Germline V gene data show CDR1 as KGHSH and CDR2 as LQKENI. Here the CDR3 reads CASSPSVPGQVSYEQYF. CDR3 coding DNA: TGTGCCAGCTCACCATCGGTTCCGGGACAGGTCTCCTACGAGCAGTACTTC.

In this sample, this clonotype turned up many times. The chain links TRBV7-2 to TRBJ2-7; 8 positions agree with TRBD2. J gave up 4 bases and V 4 bases, and 6 bases lay outside the gene matches. Germline V gene sequence: CDR1 SGHTA, CDR2 FQGNSA. This CDR3 is 14 amino acids long. In DNA form, the CDR3 reads TGTGCCAGCAGCTCCGGGACTAGGAGGTACGAGCAGTACTTC. Its translation: CASSSGTRRYEQYF.